A selection of T cell receptor beta chains follows, all from one sample in a study of T cells after yellow fever vaccination. TCRdb recomputed calls from the 5' RACE reads with MiXCR, one row per CDR3 protein. The profile shows roughly 11,000 distinct CDR3 sequences, approximately 5% of them singletons. The source was PBMCs, either bulk or a sorted T-cell subset (CD4+, CD8+, memory, or dextramer-sorted; not recorded which), collected on the day of the yellow fever booster vaccination. All receptors come from a young man who received the YFV17D yellow fever vaccine. The CDR3 runs from the conserved cysteine through the conserved F or W. A D gene is named only where the DNA matches it firmly. Clone size is given for some rows only: seen once, a few or many times, or a class if the clone is expanded.

j_call v_call clone_size d_call cdr3_nt cdr3_aa
TRBJ2-7 TRBV4-3 many - TGCGCCAGCAGCCAAGAACGCCATCTCTCCTACGAGCAGTACTTC CASSQERHLSYEQYF
TRBJ2-5 TRBV5-6 many - TGTGCCAGCAGCTTGGTAAACGGTGGGGGGGAGACCCAGTACTTC CASSLVNGGGETQYF
TRBJ2-7 TRBV3-1 many - TGTGCCAGCAGCCAAGGCGGGTACGAGCAGTACTTC CASSQGGYEQYF
TRBJ2-2 TRBV7-2 many - TGTGCCAGCAGCTTAGCGGGAGCTACGAACACCGGGGAGCTGTTTTTT CASSLAGATNTGELFF
TRBJ2-7 TRBV29-1 medium-sized - TGCAGCGTAGTAACAGTGGATACCTACGAGCAGTACTTC CSVVTVDTYEQYF
TRBJ2-3 TRBV6-5 many - TGTGCCAGCAGTCCGGACTTAGGCGTAACAGATACGCAGTATTTT CASSPDLGVTDTQYF
TRBJ1-1 TRBV4-3 many - TGCGCCAGCAGCCAAGATTACAGGGTAACCTCTGAAGCTTTCTTT CASSQDYRVTSEAFF
TRBJ2-3 TRBV7-7 many TRBD2 TGTGCCAGCAGCTTTTCTAGCGGGGGCACAGATACGCAGTATTTT CASSFSSGGTDTQYF
TRBJ2-2 TRBV19 many - TGTGCCAGTAACCGACTAGTTTCGGCCGGGGAGCTGTTTTTT CASNRLVSAGELFF
TRBJ2-1 TRBV18 many - TGTGCCAGCTCACCTGAACAAGGGGGTGAGCAGTTCTTC CASSPEQGGEQFF
TRBJ2-7 TRBV5-8 - - TGTGCCAGCAGCTCCGGACACCTCTCCTACGAGCAGTACTTC CASSSGHLSYEQYF
TRBJ2-1 TRBV4-3 medium-sized TRBD2 TGCGCCAGCAGCCAAGGAACTTCGGGAGGGCCCCACAATGAGCAGTTCTTC CASSQGTSGGPHNEQFF
TRBJ2-1 TRBV9 many TRBD2 TGTGCCAGCAGCGCGAGGGCGCTAGCGGACGTACGATTGGGCAATGAGCAGTTCTTC CASSARALADVRLGNEQFF
TRBJ2-7 TRBV12-3/TRBV12-4 medium-sized - TGTGCCAGCAGTCCAGGCTACGAGCAGTACTTC CASSPGYEQYF
TRBJ1-5 TRBV7-9 many TRBD1 TGTGCCAGCAGCCATACTGACAGGGGTGGTAAGAATTTT CASSHTDRGGKNF
TRBJ2-3 TRBV19 many - TGTGCCAGTAGACCAGGGTTTGGGGCAGATACGCAGTATTTT CASRPGFGADTQYF